The clone carrying this T cell receptor (beta chain) was seen at least ten times. Graves' hyperthyroidism was deemed stable given no ophthalmopathy progression within 18 months. Exclusions: uncontrolled infection, other autoimmune disease, pregnancy, lactation. Diagnoses used clinical symptoms, serum thyroxine and TRAb, thyroid ultrasound and orbital computed tomography. The entry originates in a study of T cells in Graves' hyperthyroidism and ophthalmopathy. CDR1 and CDR2 from the germline V gene are SEHNR and FQNEAQ (reference sequence). Trimming shortened V by 5 bases and J by 3 bases, and 14 bases separated the two germline ends. There are 15 residues in the CDR3. There were TCR beta CDR3 regions amplified from RNA transcripts. HTBI primers were employed in a first-round RT-PCR of the TCR CDR3. TCRdb reprocessed the multiplex PCR reads via MiXCR and lists one record per CDR3 protein. Among a few hundred thousand distinct CDR3 sequences listed, around 42% were seen once.

This sequence originates from a woman aged 18 to 35 with Graves' hyperthyroidism. This chain connects TRBV7-9 to TRBJ1-3, with TRBD1 as a possible D gene (5 bases). The sequenced sample consisted of peripheral blood or thyroid tissue (not recorded which). The CDR3 spells CASSPMTVLGNTIYF. The CDR3 DNA reads TGTGCCAGCAGCCCGATGACAGTCCTTGGAAACACCATATATTTT.